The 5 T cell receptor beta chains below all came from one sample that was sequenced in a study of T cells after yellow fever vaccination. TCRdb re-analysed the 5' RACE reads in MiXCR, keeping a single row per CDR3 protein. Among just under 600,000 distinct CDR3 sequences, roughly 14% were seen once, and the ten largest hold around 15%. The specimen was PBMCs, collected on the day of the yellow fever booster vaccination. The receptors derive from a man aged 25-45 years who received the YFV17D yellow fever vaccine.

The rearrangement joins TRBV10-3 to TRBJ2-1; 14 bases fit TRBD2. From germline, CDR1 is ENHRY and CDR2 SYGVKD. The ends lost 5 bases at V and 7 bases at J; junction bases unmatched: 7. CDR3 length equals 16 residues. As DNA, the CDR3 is TGTGCCATCAGTAGTCAGGGACTAGCGGGAGTAAATGAGCAGTTCTTC. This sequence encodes CAISSQGLAGVNEQFF.

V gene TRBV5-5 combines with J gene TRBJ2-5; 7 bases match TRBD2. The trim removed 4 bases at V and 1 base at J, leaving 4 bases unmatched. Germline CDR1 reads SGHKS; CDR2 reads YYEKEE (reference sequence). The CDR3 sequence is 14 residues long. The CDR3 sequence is CASSGRGSQETQYF. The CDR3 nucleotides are TGTGCCAGCAGCGGGAGGGGTTCCCAAGAGACCCAGTACTTC.

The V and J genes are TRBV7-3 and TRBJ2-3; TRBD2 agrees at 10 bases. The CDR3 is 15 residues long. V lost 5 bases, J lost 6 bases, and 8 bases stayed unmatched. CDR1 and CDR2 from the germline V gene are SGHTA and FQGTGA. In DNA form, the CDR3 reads TGTGCCAGCAGCCCGCTGGCTAGCGGGAGCGATACGCAGTATTTT. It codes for CASSPLASGSDTQYF. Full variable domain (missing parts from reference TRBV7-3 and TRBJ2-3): GAGVSQTPSNKVTEKGKYVELRCDPISGHTALYWYRQSLGQGPEFLIYFQGTGAADDSGLPNDRFFAVRPEGSVSTLKIQRTERGDSAVYLCASSPLASGSDTQYFGPGTRLTVL.

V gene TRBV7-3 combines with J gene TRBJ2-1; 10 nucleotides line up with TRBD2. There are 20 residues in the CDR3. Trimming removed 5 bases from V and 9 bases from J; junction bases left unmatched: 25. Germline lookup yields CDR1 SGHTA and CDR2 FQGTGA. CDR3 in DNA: TGTGCCAGCAGCCCCCCCCCGACAGCGGGAGCCGGGACTAGCGTCGTTGAGCAGTTCTTC. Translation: CASSPPPTAGAGTSVVEQFF. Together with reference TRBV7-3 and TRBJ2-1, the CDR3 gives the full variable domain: GAGVSQTPSNKVTEKGKYVELRCDPISGHTALYWYRQSLGQGPEFLIYFQGTGAADDSGLPNDRFFAVRPEGSVSTLKIQRTERGDSAVYLCASSPPPTAGAGTSVVEQFFGPGTRLTVL.

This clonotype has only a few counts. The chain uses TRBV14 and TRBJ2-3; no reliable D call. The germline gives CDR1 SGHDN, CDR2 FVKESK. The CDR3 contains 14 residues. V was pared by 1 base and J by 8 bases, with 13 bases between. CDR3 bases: TGTGCCAGCAGCCAAGGATCCAGGTCCGTTACGCAGTATTTT. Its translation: CASSQGSRSVTQYF.